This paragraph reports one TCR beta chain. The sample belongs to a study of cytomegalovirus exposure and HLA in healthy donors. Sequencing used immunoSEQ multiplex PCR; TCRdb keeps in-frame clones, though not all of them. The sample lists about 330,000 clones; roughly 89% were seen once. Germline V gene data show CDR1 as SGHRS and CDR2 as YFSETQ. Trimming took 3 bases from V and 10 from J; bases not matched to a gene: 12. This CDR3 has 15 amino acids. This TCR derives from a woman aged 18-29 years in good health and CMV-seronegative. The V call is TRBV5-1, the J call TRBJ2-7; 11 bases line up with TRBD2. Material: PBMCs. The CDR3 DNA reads TGCGCCAGCAGCTATCTAGCGGGAGGCGTTAAGGAACAGTACTTC. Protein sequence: CASSYLAGGVKEQYF.